This T cell receptor (beta chain) was sequenced in a study of blood T cell repertoires in COVID-19. Study overall: Acute-phase and convalescent COVID-19 samples originated in the United States, Italy and Spain.

CDR3 length: 12 residues. The V end was cut by 3 bases, the J end by 9 bases, with 11 bases between. Germline V gene sequence: CDR1 LNHDA, CDR2 SQIVND (reference sequence). Cohorts were based on clinical histories the participants reported. Cohort 3 recovered donors had two negative PCRs, clearance, or symptom resolution. Under the authors' procedure: How many nucleated cells were present was estimated from reference gene primer amplification. Sequencing used immunoSEQ multiplex PCR; TCRdb keeps in-frame clones, though not all of them. D and trimming were read from the DNA, whereas the V and J calls and clone size are those reported in that table. The sample holds 100,000 to 150,000 clones, 80% to 90% seen once.

The clonotype originates from a woman aged 45-59 years who had recovered from COVID-19. V gene TRBV19 combines with J gene TRBJ1-2; D gene uncertain. The specimen sequenced was PBMCs or T cells enriched from blood (not recorded which). CDR3 sequence reads: CASSMEETSYTF. The CDR3 DNA reads as TGTGCCAGTAGTATGGAGGAAACCAGCTACACCTTC.